This T cell receptor (beta chain) was observed in a study of T cell repertoires and HLA-DP antigens. The study, taken as a whole, reports: Naive and memory CD4+ repertoires were not analysed separately.

A note on this clone: Antigen unknown.

Trimming pared 0 bases from V and 0 bases from J, leaving 7 bases between. The CDR3 runs 15 residues. Germline assignment: CDR1 SGHRS and CDR2 YFSETQ. Sequencing was performed with immunoSEQ multiplex PCR; in TCRdb, only in-frame clones are kept and a portion is missing. The sample consists of over 60,000 clones, around 77% of them appearing once. J is TRBJ1-5 and V is TRBV5-1; no definite D call. The receptor was derived from a man in his sixties in good health and CMV-seronegative. Material: CD4+ T cells from PBMCs. DNA of the CDR3: TGCGCCAGCAGCTTGGGTACGAATAGCAATCAGCCCCAGCATTTT. Its translation is CASSLGTNSNQPQHF. Together with reference TRBV5-1 and TRBJ1-5, the CDR3 gives the full variable domain: KAGVTQTPRYLIKTRGQQVTLSCSPISGHRSVSWYQQTPGQGLQFLFEYFSETQRNKGNFPGRFSGRQFSNSRSEMNVSTLELGDSALYLCASSLGTNSNQPQHFGDGTRLSIL.